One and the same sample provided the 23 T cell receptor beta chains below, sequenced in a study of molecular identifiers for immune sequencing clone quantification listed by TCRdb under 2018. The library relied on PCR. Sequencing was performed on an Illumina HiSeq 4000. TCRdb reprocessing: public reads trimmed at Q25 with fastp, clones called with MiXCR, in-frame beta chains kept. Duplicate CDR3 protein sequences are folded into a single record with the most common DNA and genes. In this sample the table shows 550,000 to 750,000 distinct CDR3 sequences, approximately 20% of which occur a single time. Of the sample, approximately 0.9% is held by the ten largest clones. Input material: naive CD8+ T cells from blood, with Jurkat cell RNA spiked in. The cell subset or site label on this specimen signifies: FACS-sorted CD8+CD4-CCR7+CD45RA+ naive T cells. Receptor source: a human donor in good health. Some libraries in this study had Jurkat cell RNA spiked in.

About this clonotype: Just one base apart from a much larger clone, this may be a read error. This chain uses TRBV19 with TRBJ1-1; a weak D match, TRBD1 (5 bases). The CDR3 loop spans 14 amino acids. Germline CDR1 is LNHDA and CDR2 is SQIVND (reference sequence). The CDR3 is CAGSGSWGSTEAFF. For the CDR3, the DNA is TGTGCCGGTAGTGGGTCGTGGGGGAGCACTGAAGCTTTCTTT.

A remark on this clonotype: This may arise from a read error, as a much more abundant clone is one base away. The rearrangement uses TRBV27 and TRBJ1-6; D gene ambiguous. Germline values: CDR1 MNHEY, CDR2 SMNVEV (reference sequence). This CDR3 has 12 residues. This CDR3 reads CASGFPNSPLHF. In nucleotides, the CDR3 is TGTGCCAGCGGTTTTCCCAATTCACCCCTCCACTTT.

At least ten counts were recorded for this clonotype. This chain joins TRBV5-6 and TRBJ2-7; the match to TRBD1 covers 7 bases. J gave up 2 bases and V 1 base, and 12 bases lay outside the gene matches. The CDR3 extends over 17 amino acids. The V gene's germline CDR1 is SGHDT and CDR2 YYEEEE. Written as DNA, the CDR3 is TGTGCCAGCAGCTTGTTCCCAATGACAGGGAATGCCTACGAGCAGTACTTC. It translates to CASSLFPMTGNAYEQYF.

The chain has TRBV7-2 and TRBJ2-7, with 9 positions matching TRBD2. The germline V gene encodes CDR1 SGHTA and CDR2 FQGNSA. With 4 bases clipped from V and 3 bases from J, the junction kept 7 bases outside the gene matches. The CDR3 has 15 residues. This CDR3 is CASSSSGEDFYEQYF. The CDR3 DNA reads TGTGCCAGCAGCTCTAGCGGGGAAGACTTCTACGAGCAGTACTTC.

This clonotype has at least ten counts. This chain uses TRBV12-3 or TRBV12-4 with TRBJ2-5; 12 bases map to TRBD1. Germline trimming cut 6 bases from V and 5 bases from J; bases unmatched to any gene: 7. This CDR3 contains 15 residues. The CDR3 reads CASRSGTGGMETQYF. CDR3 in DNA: TGTGCCAGCAGGTCAGGGACAGGGGGCATGGAGACCCAGTACTTC.

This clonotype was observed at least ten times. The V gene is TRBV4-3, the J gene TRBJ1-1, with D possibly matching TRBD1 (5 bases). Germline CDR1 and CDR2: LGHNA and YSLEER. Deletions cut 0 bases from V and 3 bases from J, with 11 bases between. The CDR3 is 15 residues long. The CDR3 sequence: CASSQDWGVYTEAFF. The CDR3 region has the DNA TGCGCCAGCAGCCAAGATTGGGGGGTGTACACTGAAGCTTTCTTT.

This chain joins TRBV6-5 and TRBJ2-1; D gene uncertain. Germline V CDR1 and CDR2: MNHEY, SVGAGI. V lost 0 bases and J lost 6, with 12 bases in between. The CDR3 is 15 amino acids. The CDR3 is CASSYSVSPGNEQFF. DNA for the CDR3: TGTGCCAGCAGTTACTCGGTTAGTCCGGGCAATGAGCAGTTCTTC.

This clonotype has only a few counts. The CDR3, as DNA: TGTGCCAGCAGCAAAATGCCTGTTCGGGGACCTGGGGCCAACGTCCTGACTTTC. It encodes CASSKMPVRGPGANVLTF. V and J are TRBV5-6 and TRBJ2-6, with D possibly being TRBD1 or TRBD2 (5 bases each). The CDR3 covers 18 residues. Looked up from germline, CDR1 is SGHDT and CDR2 is YYEEEE. V lost 4 bases, J lost 2 bases, and 19 bases lay in between.

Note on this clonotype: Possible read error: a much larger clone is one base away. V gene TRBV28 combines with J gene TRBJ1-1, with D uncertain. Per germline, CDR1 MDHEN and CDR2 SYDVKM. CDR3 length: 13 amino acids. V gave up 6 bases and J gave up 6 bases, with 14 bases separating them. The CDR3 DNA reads TGTGCCAGCAGACCGCCCCAGAGCGCTGAAGCTTTCTTT. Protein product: CASRPPQSAEAFF.

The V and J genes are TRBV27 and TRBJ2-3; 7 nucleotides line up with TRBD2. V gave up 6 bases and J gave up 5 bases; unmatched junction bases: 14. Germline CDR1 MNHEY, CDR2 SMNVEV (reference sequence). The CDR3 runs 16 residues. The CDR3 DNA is TGTGCCAGCAGCCCCCAGACTAGCCGGCACCTAGATACGCAGTATTTT. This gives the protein CASSPQTSRHLDTQYF.

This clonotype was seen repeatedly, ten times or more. CDR3 protein: CASSLDWGSTYNEQFF. The CDR3 nucleotides are TGTGCCAGCAGCTTAGATTGGGGAAGCACCTACAATGAGCAGTTCTTC. V and J are TRBV11-2 and TRBJ2-1; no clear D. The CDR3 has 16 amino acids. Trimming pared 0 bases from V and 2 bases from J, leaving 11 bases between. Per the germline V gene, CDR1 is SGHAT and CDR2 is FQNNGV. Full variable domain (remainder filled in from reference TRBV11-2 and TRBJ2-1): EAGVAQSPRYKIIEKRQSVAFWCNPISGHATLYWYQQILGQGPKLLIQFQNNGVVDDSQLPKDRFSAERLKGVDSTLKIQPAKLEDSAVYLCASSLDWGSTYNEQFFGPGTRLTVL.

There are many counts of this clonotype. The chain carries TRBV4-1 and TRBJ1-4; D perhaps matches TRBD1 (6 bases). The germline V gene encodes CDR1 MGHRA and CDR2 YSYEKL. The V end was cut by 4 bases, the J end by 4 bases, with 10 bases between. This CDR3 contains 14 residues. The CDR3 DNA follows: TGCGCCAGCAGCCCCCGGGACATTAATGAAAAACTGTTTTTT. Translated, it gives CASSPRDINEKLFF.

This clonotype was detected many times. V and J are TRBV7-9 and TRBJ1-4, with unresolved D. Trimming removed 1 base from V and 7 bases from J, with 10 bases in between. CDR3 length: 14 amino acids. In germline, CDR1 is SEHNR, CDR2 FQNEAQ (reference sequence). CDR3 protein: CASSLGSRGEKLFF. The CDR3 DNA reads TGTGCCAGCAGCTTAGGGTCCAGAGGTGAAAAACTGTTTTTT.

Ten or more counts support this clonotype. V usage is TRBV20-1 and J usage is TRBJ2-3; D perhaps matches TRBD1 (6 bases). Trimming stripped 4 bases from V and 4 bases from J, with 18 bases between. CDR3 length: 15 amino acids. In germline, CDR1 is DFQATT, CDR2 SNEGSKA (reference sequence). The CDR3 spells CSATGRRGLSDTQYF. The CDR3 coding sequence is TGCAGTGCTACCGGACGCAGGGGCCTTTCAGATACGCAGTATTTT.

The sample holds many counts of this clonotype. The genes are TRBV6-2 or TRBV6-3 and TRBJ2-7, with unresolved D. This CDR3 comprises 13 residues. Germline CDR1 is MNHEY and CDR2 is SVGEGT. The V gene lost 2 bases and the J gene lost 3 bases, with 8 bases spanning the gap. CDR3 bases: TGTGCCAGCAGTTACGCCCAGGTCTACGAGCAGTACTTC. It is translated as CASSYAQVYEQYF.

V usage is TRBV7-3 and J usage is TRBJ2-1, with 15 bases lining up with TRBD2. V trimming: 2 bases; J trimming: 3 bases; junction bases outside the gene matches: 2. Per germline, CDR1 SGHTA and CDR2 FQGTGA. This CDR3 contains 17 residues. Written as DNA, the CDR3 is TGTGCCAGCAGCTTAGGACTAGCGGGAGGGCACTACAATGAGCAGTTCTTC. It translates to CASSLGLAGGHYNEQFF.

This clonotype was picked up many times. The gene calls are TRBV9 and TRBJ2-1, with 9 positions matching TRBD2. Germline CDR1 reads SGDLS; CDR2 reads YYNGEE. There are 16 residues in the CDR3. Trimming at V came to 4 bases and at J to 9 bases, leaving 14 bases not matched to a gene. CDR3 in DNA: TGTGCCAGCAGCCTCCCCCTGGGGACTAGCATAGGTGAGCAGTTCTTC. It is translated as CASSLPLGTSIGEQFF.

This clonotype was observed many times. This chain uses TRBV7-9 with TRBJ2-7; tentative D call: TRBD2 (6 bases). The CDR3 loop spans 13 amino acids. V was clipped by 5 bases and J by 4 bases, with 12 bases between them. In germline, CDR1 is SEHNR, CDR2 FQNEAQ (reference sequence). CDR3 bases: TGTGCCAGCAGCGGGGTAGGGAGGTACGAGCAGTACTTC. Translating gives CASSGVGRYEQYF. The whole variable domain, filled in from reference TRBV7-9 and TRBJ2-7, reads DTGVSQNPRHKITKRGQNVTFRCDPISEHNRLYWYRQTLGQGPEFLTYFQNEAQLEKSRLLSDRFSAERPKGSFSTLEIQRTEQGDSAMYLCASSGVGRYEQYFGPGTRLTVT.

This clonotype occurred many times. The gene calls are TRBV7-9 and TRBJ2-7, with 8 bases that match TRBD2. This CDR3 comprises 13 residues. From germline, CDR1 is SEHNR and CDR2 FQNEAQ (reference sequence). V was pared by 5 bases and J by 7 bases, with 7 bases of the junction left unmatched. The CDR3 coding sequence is TGTGCCAGCAGCGCTCCGGGGGGGAAGGAGCAGTACTTC. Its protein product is CASSAPGGKEQYF.

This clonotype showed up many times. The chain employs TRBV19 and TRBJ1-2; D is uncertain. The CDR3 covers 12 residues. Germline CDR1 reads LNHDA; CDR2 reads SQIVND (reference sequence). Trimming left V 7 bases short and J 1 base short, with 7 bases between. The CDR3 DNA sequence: TGTGCCAGTAAAACATATAACTATGGCTACACCTTC. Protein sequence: CASKTYNYGYTF.

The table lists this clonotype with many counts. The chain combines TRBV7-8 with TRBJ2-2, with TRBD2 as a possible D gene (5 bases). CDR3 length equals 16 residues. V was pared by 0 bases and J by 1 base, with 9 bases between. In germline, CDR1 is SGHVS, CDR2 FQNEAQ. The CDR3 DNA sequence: TGTGCCAGCAGCTTAGCTGAGGGAATGAACACCGGGGAGCTGTTTTTT. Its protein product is CASSLAEGMNTGELFF.

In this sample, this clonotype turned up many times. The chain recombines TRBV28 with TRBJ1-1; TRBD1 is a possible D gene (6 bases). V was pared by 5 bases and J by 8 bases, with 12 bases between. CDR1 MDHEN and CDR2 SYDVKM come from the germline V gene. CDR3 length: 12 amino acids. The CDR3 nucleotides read TGTGCCAGCAGTGGGGGGCCCCCCGAAGCTTTCTTT. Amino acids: CASSGGPPEAFF.

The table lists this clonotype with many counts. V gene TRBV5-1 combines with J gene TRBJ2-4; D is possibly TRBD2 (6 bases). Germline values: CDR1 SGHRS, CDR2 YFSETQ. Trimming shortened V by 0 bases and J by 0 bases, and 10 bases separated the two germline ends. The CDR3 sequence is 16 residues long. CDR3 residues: CASSLGGVGAKNIQYF. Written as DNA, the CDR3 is TGCGCCAGCAGCTTGGGGGGGGTAGGAGCCAAAAACATTCAGTACTTC.